These 14 T cell receptor beta chains share one sample of origin, sequenced in a study of blood T cell repertoires in COVID-19. Clones were read by immunoSEQ multiplex PCR, and TCRdb kept only the in-frame ones, dropping some. There are roughly 300,000 clones in the sample; roughly nine tenths occur only once, and 2.2% lies in the top ten. Sequencing was done on a sample of peripheral blood. These receptors were collected from a woman aged 25 to 39 with COVID-19, enrolled during active disease.

The rearrangement uses TRBV7-6 and TRBJ1-6, with D perhaps matching TRBD1 (5 bases). V lost 1 base, J lost 6 bases, and 13 bases lay in between. CDR1 SGHVS and CDR2 FNYEAQ come from the germline V gene. CDR3 length: 16 amino acids. This CDR3 is CASSLVGRQPNSPLHF. The CDR3 bases are TGTGCCAGCAGCTTAGTGGGGCGGCAGCCTAATTCACCCCTCCACTTT.

The chain recombines TRBV4-1 with TRBJ2-7, with 8 bases that match TRBD1. The CDR3 totals 14 residues. J gave up 6 bases and V 4 bases, and 8 bases lay outside the gene matches. The germline V gene has CDR1 MGHRA and CDR2 YSYEKL. CDR3 bases: TGCGCCAGCAGCCTCGGACAGGGTGAGACCGAGCAGTACTTC. This sequence encodes CASSLGQGETEQYF.

This rearrangement joins TRBV18 to TRBJ2-1, with TRBD2 matching over 7 bases. This CDR3 region has 15 residues. From germline, CDR1 is KGHSH and CDR2 LQKENI. The V segment lost 3 bases and the J segment 0 bases; nucleotides outside the gene matches: 2. The CDR3 coding sequence is TGTGCCAGCTCACCGCGGGGGTACTCCTACAATGAGCAGTTCTTC. Its translation is CASSPRGYSYNEQFF. Combining the CDR3 with reference TRBV18 and TRBJ2-1 gives the whole variable domain NAGVMQNPRHLVRRRGQEARLRCSPMKGHSHVYWYRQLPEEGLKFMVYLQKENIIDESGMPKERFSAEFPKEGPSILRIQQVVRGDSAAYFCASSPRGYSYNEQFFGPGTRLTVL.

The V and J genes are TRBV6-2 or TRBV6-3 and TRBJ2-1; TRBD2 matches at 11 bases. Trimming at V came to 5 bases and at J to 0 bases, leaving 3 bases not matched to a gene. Germline-derived CDR1 and CDR2 are MNHEY and SVGEGT. The CDR3 covers 16 residues. The CDR3 DNA sequence: TGTGCCAGCAGTAAAACTAGCGGGGGCTCCTACAATGAGCAGTTCTTC. It specifies CASSKTSGGSYNEQFF.

The chain joins TRBV25-1 to TRBJ2-5, with a possible D match to TRBD1 (5 bases). The V end was cut by 0 bases, the J end by 4 bases, with 12 bases between. There are 15 residues in the CDR3. In germline, CDR1 is MGHDK, CDR2 SYGVNS. The CDR3 DNA sequence: TGTGCCAGCAGTGAATACCGGGCAGGGATAGAGACCCAGTACTTC. Its protein product is CASSEYRAGIETQYF. Drawing the rest from reference TRBV25-1 and TRBJ2-5, the complete variable domain is EADIYQTPRYLVIGTGKKITLECSQTMGHDKMYWYQQDPGMELHLIHYSYGVNSTEKGDLSSESTVSRIRTEHFPLTLESARPSHTSQYLCASSEYRAGIETQYFGPGTRLLVL.

This sequence joins TRBV11-2 and TRBJ1-6; TRBD1 matches 9 bases. V was pared by 0 bases and J by 8 bases, with 8 bases of the junction left unmatched. Germline V gene data show CDR1 as SGHAT and CDR2 as FQNNGV. This CDR3 has 17 residues. CDR3 in DNA: TGTGCCAGCAGCTTAGAAGGACAGGGGCTAATGGATTCACCCCTCCACTTT. Protein product: CASSLEGQGLMDSPLHF.

The CDR3: CASSMMADSNQPQHF. The CDR3 DNA sequence: TGTGCCAGTAGTATGATGGCGGATAGCAATCAGCCCCAGCATTTT. The chain employs TRBV19 and TRBJ1-5, with D unresolved. Germline CDR1 reads LNHDA; CDR2 reads SQIVND (reference sequence). The V end lost 3 bases, the J end lost 0 bases, and 9 bases lay between the germline ends. The CDR3 contains 15 residues.

This clone was counted a single time. This chain joins TRBV30 and TRBJ1-5; perhaps TRBD1 as D (6 bases). Germline loops: CDR1 GTSNPN, CDR2 SVGIG (reference sequence). V lost 3 bases and J 7 bases, leaving 10 bases between the germline ends. There are 12 residues in the CDR3. The CDR3 DNA reads as TGTGCCTGGAGCCAGGGGAGCCAGCCCCAGCATTTT. This sequence encodes CAWSQGSQPQHF.

This rearrangement joins TRBV15 to TRBJ2-3; TRBD2 aligns across 16 bases. Germline V gene data show CDR1 as LNHNV and CDR2 as YYDKDF (reference sequence). V lost 4 bases to trimming and J lost 5 bases; unmatched junction nucleotides: 9. The CDR3 contains 18 residues. In DNA, the CDR3 is TGTGCCACCAGCACCTCCGGGACTAGCGGGAGGGTTCTAGATACGCAGTATTTT. It specifies CATSTSGTSGRVLDTQYF.

The CDR3: CASSVGGVRTDTQYF. CDR3 DNA sequence: TGTGCCAGCAGTGTAGGGGGAGTTCGAACAGATACGCAGTATTTT. This rearrangement joins TRBV2 to TRBJ2-3, with TRBD1 as a possible D gene (6 bases). The CDR3 is 15 residues long. Trimming took off 4 bases at V and 3 bases at J, with 14 bases between the two ends. Per germline, CDR1 SNHLY and CDR2 FYNNEI.

This rearrangement joins TRBV21-1 to TRBJ2-3; TRBD2 is the table's D call and was not checked against the DNA. TRBV21-1 is a pseudogene locus. This CDR3 spans 18 amino acids. The CDR3 protein is CAITGRAGAPHRTDTQYF. In DNA form, the CDR3 reads TGTGCCATCACGGGGAGAGCGGGAGCCCCGCACCGCACAGATACGCAGTATTTT.

The genes are TRBV20-1 and TRBJ2-5, with a tentative D call TRBD2 (5 bases). This CDR3 contains 12 residues. V gave up 3 bases and J gave up 3 bases, with 8 bases separating them. Per the germline V gene, CDR1 is DFQATT and CDR2 is SNEGSKA (reference sequence). The CDR3 nucleotides are TGCAGTGCTAGTTACGGGGAAGAGACCCAGTACTTC. It specifies CSASYGEETQYF.

The V call is TRBV21-1, the J call TRBJ2-5; no check of the table's D call, TRBD2, against the DNA was made. TRBV21-1 constitutes a pseudogene. This CDR3 is 13 amino acids long. CDR3 sequence (DNA): TGTGCCAGCAGCATAGGTCGGGAAGAGACCCAGTACTTC. It codes for CASSIGREETQYF.

Only one count was recorded for this clone. This chain uses TRBV5-6 with TRBJ1-1; 7 positions match TRBD1. Germline V CDR1 and CDR2: SGHDT, YYEEEE. After removal of 2 bases from V and 4 bases from J, the junction contained 11 bases not matched to a gene. CDR3 length: 16 residues. The CDR3 here is CASSFLSDRVGTEAFF. The DNA for the CDR3 is TGTGCCAGCAGCTTTTTATCCGACAGGGTTGGCACTGAAGCTTTCTTT.